A selection of T cell receptor beta chains follows, all from one sample in a study of cytomegalovirus exposure and HLA in healthy donors. Method: immunoSEQ multiplex PCR; TCRdb's copy keeps in-frame clones and lacks some. The sample lists about 140,000 clones, approximately 73% occurring once. The sample taken for sequencing was PBMCs. The source is a man younger than 45 in good health and CMV-seropositive. The CDR3 runs from the conserved cysteine through the conserved F or W. The order of the fields is CDR3 protein, CDR3 DNA, J gene, D gene, clone size, V gene, CDR3 length. The D gene is left open where the match is weak. Only part of the rows carry a size: once, few, many, or a class if the clone is expanded.

CDR3aa: CASSLSGTSGSAPQETQYF
CDR3nt: TGCGCCAGCAGCTTGTCCGGGACTAGCGGGAGCGCGCCCCAAGAGACCCAGTACTTC
j_gene: TRBJ2-5
d_gene: TRBD2
abundance: few
v_gene: TRBV5-1
len: 19

CDR3aa: CSVDLRGSTDTQYF
CDR3nt: TGCAGCGTTGATCTCCGCGGGAGCACAGATACGCAGTATTTT
j_gene: TRBJ2-3
d_gene: -
abundance: -
v_gene: TRBV29-1
len: 14

CDR3aa: CASSRGGGEQYF
CDR3nt: TGTGCCAGCTCGAGGGGGGGAGGCGAGCAGTACTTC
j_gene: TRBJ2-7
d_gene: -
abundance: once
v_gene: TRBV6-5
len: 12

CDR3aa: CASSEWSNQPQHF
CDR3nt: TGTGCCAGCTCAGAGTGGAGCAATCAGCCCCAGCATTTT
j_gene: TRBJ1-5
d_gene: -
abundance: few
v_gene: TRBV18
len: 13

CDR3aa: CATDGGDYGYTF
CDR3nt: TGTGCCACCGACGGAGGGGACTATGGCTACACCTTC
j_gene: TRBJ1-2
d_gene: -
abundance: once
v_gene: TRBV10-3
len: 12

CDR3aa: CAGGSNEKLFF
CDR3nt: TGTGCCGGAGGATCTAATGAAAAACTGTTTTTT
j_gene: TRBJ1-4
d_gene: -
abundance: -
v_gene: TRBV30
len: 11

CDR3aa: CASGQGTGGSGTDTQYF
CDR3nt: TGTGCTAGTGGCCAAGGGACAGGGGGCTCTGGCACAGATACGCAGTATTTT
j_gene: TRBJ2-3
d_gene: TRBD1
abundance: few
v_gene: TRBV12-5
len: 17

CDR3aa: CASSPEDSSTDTQYF
CDR3nt: TGTGCCAGCAGTCCCGAGGACAGCTCCACAGATACGCAGTATTTT
j_gene: TRBJ2-3
d_gene: -
abundance: -
v_gene: TRBV6-4
len: 15

CDR3aa: CASRPTYRGYVSTDTQYF
CDR3nt: TGTGCCAGCAGACCGACGTACAGGGGCTACGTTAGCACAGATACGCAGTATTTT
j_gene: TRBJ2-3
d_gene: TRBD1
abundance: -
v_gene: TRBV28
len: 18

CDR3aa: CASSYSGGVWYF
CDR3nt: TGTGCCAGCAGTTACTCGGGGGGAGTGTGGTATTTT
j_gene: TRBJ2-3
d_gene: -
abundance: once
v_gene: TRBV6-5
len: 12

CDR3aa: CASSLQGRFYGYTF
CDR3nt: TGTGCCAGCAGCTTACAGGGACGTTTCTATGGCTACACCTTC
j_gene: TRBJ1-2
d_gene: -
abundance: -
v_gene: TRBV5-4
len: 14

CDR3aa: CSVGSRSGGTNEQYF
CDR3nt: TGCAGCGTGGGTTCGAGGTCAGGGGGGACGAACGAGCAGTACTTC
j_gene: TRBJ2-7
d_gene: -
abundance: -
v_gene: TRBV29-1
len: 15

CDR3aa: CSVERTENTEAFF
CDR3nt: TGCAGCGTTGAGAGGACAGAGAACACTGAAGCTTTCTTT
j_gene: TRBJ1-1
d_gene: -
abundance: -
v_gene: TRBV29-1
len: 13

CDR3aa: CASSVGDRGYYEQYF
CDR3nt: TGTGCCAGCAGCGTTGGGGACAGGGGCTACTACGAGCAGTACTTC
j_gene: TRBJ2-7
d_gene: TRBD1
abundance: -
v_gene: TRBV9
len: 15

CDR3aa: CASSQEPPGGRMNTEAFF
CDR3nt: TGCGCCAGCAGCCAAGAACCGCCCGGGGGAAGAATGAACACTGAAGCTTTCTTT
j_gene: TRBJ1-1
d_gene: -
abundance: once
v_gene: TRBV4-1
len: 18

CDR3aa: CASSHVPGLENIQYF
CDR3nt: TGTGCCAGCAGCCACGTCCCCGGACTGGAAAACATTCAGTACTTC
j_gene: TRBJ2-4
d_gene: -
abundance: -
v_gene: TRBV7-9
len: 15

CDR3aa: CASSVEGGINTGELFF
CDR3nt: TGTGCCAGCAGCGTAGAGGGAGGGATCAACACCGGGGAGCTGTTTTTT
j_gene: TRBJ2-2
d_gene: TRBD2
abundance: -
v_gene: TRBV9
len: 16

CDR3aa: CASSQDSSNQPQHF
CDR3nt: TGCGCCAGCAGCCAAGACAGTAGCAATCAGCCCCAGCATTTT
j_gene: TRBJ1-5
d_gene: -
abundance: -
v_gene: TRBV4-1
len: 14